This T cell receptor beta chain comes out of a study of beta chain features in type 1 diabetes. Overall study context: On cell yields, gender and age, patients and healthy donors were similar.

Findings of the study overall: Sampled from patients, naive, central memory and Treg TCRB repertoires appeared more similar than those sampled from healthy donors. Across all four CD4+ subsets, people with type 1 diabetes showed modestly shorter TCRB CDR3s. Sequencing used cDNA, and cells with high TCR expression could therefore be over-represented.

This clone turned up a few times. Its target is not known. The authors sorted CD4+ naive, central memory, regulatory and stem cell-like memory cells via CD45RO/CCR7/CD25/CD127/CD95/CD27. Expressed TCRB transcripts were sequenced because the isolated RNA had all been reverse transcribed beforehand. TCRdb's copy holds only in-frame clones and misses some; the assay was immunoSEQ multiplex PCR. The sample carries about 370,000 clones, 8.5% to 10% recorded once. CDR1 is SGHRS, CDR2 YFSETQ, per germline. V gave up 4 bases and J gave up 4 bases; unmatched junction bases: 2. This CDR3 has 12 residues. The sequence was collected from a man younger than 40 with type 1 diabetes. V is TRBV5-1 and J is TRBJ2-7; 7 bases agree with TRBD1. Sequencing was done on a sample of central memory CD4+ T cells from blood. CDR3 region: CASSETGYEQYF. The DNA for the CDR3 is TGCGCCAGCAGCGAGACAGGGTACGAGCAGTACTTC. Full variable domain (remainder filled in from reference TRBV5-1 and TRBJ2-7): KAGVTQTPRYLIKTRGQQVTLSCSPISGHRSVSWYQQTPGQGLQFLFEYFSETQRNKGNFPGRFSGRQFSNSRSEMNVSTLELGDSALYLCASSETGYEQYFGPGTRLTVT.